These 5 T cell receptor beta chains share one sample of origin, sequenced in a study of T cells in Graves' hyperthyroidism and ophthalmopathy. RNA transcripts provided the source from which TCR beta CDR3 regions were amplified. HTBI primers were employed in a first-round RT-PCR of the TCR CDR3. In TCRdb, the multiplex PCR reads were re-called with MiXCR into one record per CDR3 protein. The sample shows under 350,000 distinct CDR3 sequences, 15% to 20% of them seen only once. The specimen was blood. The receptors come from a woman aged 50 to 60 with Graves' hyperthyroidism.

The V call is TRBV20-1, the J call TRBJ2-5; TRBD1 matches 10 bases. CDR1 DFQATT and CDR2 SNEGSKA come from the germline V gene (reference sequence). After removal of 6 bases from V and 3 bases from J, the junction contained 1 base not matched to a gene. This CDR3 has 12 residues. The CDR3 sequence: CSAGTGEETQYF. The CDR3 DNA reads as TGCAGTGCGGGGACAGGGGAAGAGACCCAGTACTTC.

This clonotype appeared a few times. The chain employs TRBV27 and TRBJ1-1, with a tentative D call TRBD1 (5 bases). Trimming left V 5 bases short and J 4 bases short, with 8 bases between. This CDR3 has 12 amino acids. Germline V lookup: CDR1 MNHEY, CDR2 SMNVEV (reference sequence). In DNA, the CDR3 is TGTGCCAGCAGTGGAGGGGCCACTGAAGCTTTCTTT. Translation: CASSGGATEAFF.

The table lists this clonotype with many counts. The chain carries TRBV12-3 or TRBV12-4 and TRBJ1-5; no clear D. There are 15 residues in the CDR3. V shed 1 base and J shed 1 base, with 8 bases lying between them. CDR3 in amino acids: CASSLGESSNQPQHF. The CDR3 DNA is TGTGCCAGCAGTTTAGGGGAGTCGAGCAATCAGCCCCAGCATTTT.

The chain combines TRBV5-1 with TRBJ1-2; no clear D gene. The CDR3 length is 13 residues. Per the germline V gene, CDR1 is SGHRS and CDR2 is YFSETQ. V lost 0 bases and J lost 5, with 8 bases in between. CDR3 sequence: CASSLAWEYGYTF. CDR3 nucleotide sequence: TGCGCCAGCAGCTTGGCGTGGGAATATGGCTACACCTTC. Full variable domain (remainder filled in from reference TRBV5-1 and TRBJ1-2): KAGVTQTPRYLIKTRGQQVTLSCSPISGHRSVSWYQQTPGQGLQFLFEYFSETQRNKGNFPGRFSGRQFSNSRSEMNVSTLELGDSALYLCASSLAWEYGYTFGSGTRLTVV.

The rearrangement links TRBV7-9 to TRBJ2-3, with D possibly being TRBD1 (5 bases). V lost 2 bases, J lost 5 bases, and 8 bases lay in between. The CDR3 is 13 residues long. Germline V gene sequence: CDR1 SEHNR, CDR2 FQNEAQ (reference sequence). CDR3 amino acids: CASSLQGQDTQYF. The CDR3 bases are TGTGCCAGCAGCTTACAGGGTCAAGATACGCAGTATTTT. Based on the CDR3 plus reference TRBV7-9 and TRBJ2-3, the full variable domain is DTGVSQNPRHKITKRGQNVTFRCDPISEHNRLYWYRQTLGQGPEFLTYFQNEAQLEKSRLLSDRFSAERPKGSFSTLEIQRTEQGDSAMYLCASSLQGQDTQYFGPGTRLTVL.